The clone carrying this TCR beta chain occurred a few times. Its target is not known. The J segment lost 5 bases and the V segment lost 5 bases, leaving 11 bases of the junction unmatched. The CDR3 spans 15 residues. CDR1 and CDR2 from the germline V gene are SGHTA and FQGNSA. TCRdb re-derived calls from the RT-PCR reads in MiXCR, one entry per CDR3 protein. The data show more than 700,000 distinct CDR3 sequences, about 20% seen once. The entry originates in a study of response to subunit inactivated influenza vaccine. Whole-study results and caveats: The authors suggested that few new T cells are recruited per seasonal influenza vaccination.

The chain couples TRBV7-2 to TRBJ2-5, with TRBD1 matching over 7 bases. The material sequenced was PBMCs from blood, taken roughly 5 days after vaccination. The clonotype was recovered from a man in his fifties who received an inactivated influenza vaccine. CDR3 protein: CASSPQTGMGETQYF. The CDR3 DNA follows: TGTGCCAGCAGCCCGCAGACAGGGATGGGGGAGACCCAGTACTTC.